Below are 19 T cell receptor beta chains sequenced from a single sample in a study of human T cells and chemical hapten exposure (dated by TCRdb to 2020 to 2022). The library was produced with RACE. For sequencing, a NextSeq 500 was employed. The public reads were quality trimmed at Q25 with fastp and then assembled into clones with MiXCR by TCRdb, keeping productive beta chains. All rows with the same CDR3 protein become a single entry with the most common DNA and genes. Recorded for this sample are about 140,000 distinct CDR3 sequences; 12% of them occurred a single time. The ten biggest clones cover about 1.4% of the sample. The time point label here, explained by the study, means: patch test 2, 6 weeks after DPC sensitization. What this sample's treatment or condition label stands for: therapeutic diphenylcyclopropenone sensitization with weekly scalp DPC. Sequenced material: whole blood, taken in connection with sensitization to the hapten diphenylcyclopropenone (DPC). These receptors originate from a woman between 50 and 59 years old with alopecia areata. Some clones in this sample may be carry-over from other donors' samples.

This clonotype has at least ten counts. V and J are TRBV27 and TRBJ2-1; 8 bases match TRBD2. Looked up from germline, CDR1 is MNHEY and CDR2 is SMNVEV (reference sequence). J was trimmed by 14 bases and V by 4 bases; bases with no gene match: 19. There are 16 residues in the CDR3. In nucleotides, the CDR3 is TGTGCCAGCAGTTCAAAACTAAGGGGCGGCGGGAGGTCGGAGTTCTTC. It translates to CASSSKLRGGGRSEFF.

This clonotype has just one count. The chain carries TRBV12-3 or TRBV12-4 and TRBJ2-7, with TRBD1 matching over 7 bases. The CDR3 sequence is 14 residues long. Trimming at V came to 1 base and at J to 1 base, leaving 1 base not matched to a gene. The CDR3 DNA is TGTGCCAGCAGTTTAGAGGGACAGTCCTACGAGCAGTACTTC. Protein: CASSLEGQSYEQYF.

This clonotype turned up a few times. CDR3 sequence: CASSFEGQIATNEKLFF. CDR3 nucleotides: TGTGCCAGCAGTTTCGAAGGACAGATTGCAACTAATGAAAAACTGTTTTTT. The chain recombines TRBV12-3 or TRBV12-4 with TRBJ1-4; D possibly corresponds to TRBD1 (6 bases). The CDR3 sequence is 17 residues long. Trimming stripped 3 bases from V and 0 bases from J, with 14 bases between.

The J gene is TRBJ1-2, the V gene TRBV6-6; TRBD1 agrees at 7 bases. V was clipped by 10 bases and J by 7 bases; unmatched bases: 15. The CDR3 covers 14 residues. From germline, CDR1 is MNHNY and CDR2 SVGAGI (reference sequence). CDR3 region: CATETPLQGSGYTF. As DNA, the CDR3 is TGTGCCACCGAGACCCCTTTACAGGGGTCTGGCTACACCTTC.

This clonotype was detected ten times or more. This rearrangement joins TRBV29-1 to TRBJ1-2; D is perhaps TRBD1 (5 bases). Trimming took 6 bases from V and 6 from J, leaving 14 bases between them. The CDR3 has 12 amino acids. In germline, CDR1 is SQVTM, CDR2 ANQGSEA. The CDR3 loop reads CSVGTNPNGYTF. The CDR3 bases are TGCAGCGTCGGGACCAACCCTAATGGCTACACCTTC. The whole variable domain, remainder taken from reference TRBV29-1 and TRBJ1-2, is SAVISQKPSRDICQRGTSLTIQCQVDSQVTMMFWYRQQPGQSLTLIATANQGSEATYESGFVIDKFPISRPNLTFSTLTVSNMSPEDSSIYLCSVGTNPNGYTFGSGTRLTVV.

This clonotype has ten or more counts. V gene TRBV29-1 combines with J gene TRBJ1-1; a weak D match, TRBD1 (5 bases). Looked up from germline, CDR1 is SQVTM and CDR2 is ANQGSEA. The CDR3 has 15 amino acids. V lost 1 base and J lost 2, with 14 bases in between. DNA for the CDR3: TGCAGCGTTGAAGCCGAACTCAGGGTTAACACTGAAGCTTTCTTT. Amino acids: CSVEAELRVNTEAFF.

This clonotype was recorded many times. The rearrangement uses TRBV10-3 and TRBJ2-1, with 8 bases identical to TRBD2. The CDR3 is made up of 16 amino acids. CDR1 and CDR2 from the germline V gene are ENHRY and SYGVKD. The V and J ends lost 2 bases and 4 bases, in that order; junction bases with no gene match: 7. The CDR3 loop reads CAISEPGLGTYNEQFF. The CDR3 DNA reads as TGTGCCATCAGTGAGCCGGGACTAGGGACTTACAATGAGCAGTTCTTC.

This clonotype turned up a few times. The V call is TRBV5-1, the J call TRBJ2-5, with 9 bases fitting TRBD2. Germline V gene lookup returns CDR1 SGHRS and CDR2 YFSETQ. Trimming took 5 bases from V and 1 from J; bases not matched to a gene: 9. The length of the CDR3 is 16 residues. CDR3 nucleotide sequence: TGCGCCAGCAGGGACCTACTAGCGGGCCCCCAAGAGACCCAGTACTTC. This translates into CASRDLLAGPQETQYF.

For this clonotype: At one of its ends the junction is not consistent with the germline gene, which may arise from a read error. V is TRBV18 and J is TRBJ2-2; perhaps TRBD2 as D (5 bases). CDR1 is KGHSH, CDR2 LQKENI, per germline. The CDR3 extends over 13 amino acids. This chain's CDR3 is CASSPQNTGELIF. The CDR3 nucleotides are TGTGCCAGCTCACCACAGAACACCGGGGAGCTGATTTTT.

V gene TRBV6-6 combines with J gene TRBJ2-2; D might be TRBD1 (5 bases). CDR1 and CDR2 from the germline V gene are MNHNY and SVGAGI (reference sequence). V shed 8 bases and J shed 6 bases, with 7 bases lying between them. This CDR3 is 11 amino acids long. CDR3 amino acids: CASQGAGELFF. The CDR3 DNA follows: TGTGCCAGCCAAGGGGCCGGGGAGCTGTTTTTT.

This clonotype was observed at least ten times. The chain joins TRBV12-3 or TRBV12-4 to TRBJ1-6; D is unclear. The CDR3 contains 13 residues. V was shortened by 7 bases and J by 9 bases, with 13 bases between the two germline ends. CDR3 coding DNA: TGTGCCAGCACCCCCTTCTTCCCTTCACCCCTCCACTTT. It yields the protein CASTPFFPSPLHF.

Only one count was recorded for this clonotype. V gene TRBV7-2 combines with J gene TRBJ2-5, with 13 bases lining up with TRBD2. The CDR3 runs to 16 residues. J gave up 4 bases and V 5 bases, and 7 bases lay outside the gene matches. Looked up from germline, CDR1 is SGHTA and CDR2 is FQGNSA. CDR3 DNA sequence: TGTGCCAGCAGCCTCGGACTAGCGGGAGTCGGAGAGACCCAGTACTTC. Encoded protein: CASSLGLAGVGETQYF. The whole variable domain, remainder taken from reference TRBV7-2 and TRBJ2-5, is GAGVSQSPSNKVTEKGKDVELRCDPISGHTALYWYRQSLGQGLEFLIYFQGNSAPDKSGLPSDRFSAERTGGSVSTLTIQRTQQEDSAVYLCASSLGLAGVGETQYFGPGTRLLVL.

A remark on this clonotype: Being one base from a much bigger clone, this may be a read error. The V and J genes are TRBV7-9 and TRBJ2-7; D is possibly TRBD2 (5 bases). Germline CDR1 is SEHNR and CDR2 is FQNEAQ (reference sequence). The ends were cut back, 1 base at V and 9 bases at J, with 22 bases in the middle. The CDR3 is 16 residues long. The CDR3, as DNA: TGTGCCAGCAGCTTAGGATTGTCTGGGCTAGCCGTCGGGCAGTACTTC. The encoded protein is CASSLGLSGLAVGQYF.

This clonotype came up a few times. The rearrangement joins TRBV7-3 to TRBJ2-7, with D tentatively TRBD2 (6 bases). V dropped 6 bases and J dropped 6 bases, with 15 bases sitting between them. The CDR3 totals 13 residues. Germline-derived CDR1 and CDR2 are SGHTA and FQGTGA. The CDR3 loop is CASSGGAEGEQYF. CDR3 sequence (DNA): TGTGCCAGCAGTGGAGGGGCCGAAGGCGAGCAGTACTTC. Together with reference TRBV7-3 and TRBJ2-7, the CDR3 gives the full variable domain: GAGVSQTPSNKVTEKGKYVELRCDPISGHTALYWYRQSLGQGPEFLIYFQGTGAADDSGLPNDRFFAVRPEGSVSTLKIQRTERGDSAVYLCASSGGAEGEQYFGPGTRLTVT.

This clonotype has only a few counts. The chain links TRBV11-2 to TRBJ1-1; tentatively, D is TRBD1 (5 bases). V dropped 5 bases and J dropped 5 bases, with 21 bases sitting between them. This CDR3 is built from 16 residues. Per the germline V gene, CDR1 is SGHAT and CDR2 is FQNNGV. The CDR3 here is CASSPRVRGEGTEAFF. Here the CDR3 DNA reads TGTGCCAGCAGCCCCCGGGTGAGGGGAGAGGGAACTGAAGCTTTCTTT.

This clonotype was observed many times. This sequence joins TRBV7-2 and TRBJ2-7, with 7 positions matching TRBD1. J gave up 4 bases and V 5 bases, and 11 bases lay outside the gene matches. Germline V gene data show CDR1 as SGHTA and CDR2 as FQGNSA. This CDR3 has 15 amino acids. The CDR3 loop is CASSKGQLLGYEQYF. The DNA of the CDR3 is TGTGCCAGCAGCAAGGGACAGCTCTTGGGGTACGAGCAGTACTTC.

This chain joins TRBV28 and TRBJ1-1; no clear D gene. Germline loops: CDR1 MDHEN, CDR2 SYDVKM. The ends were cut back, 4 bases at V and 10 bases at J, with 16 bases in the middle. CDR3 length: 13 residues. The CDR3 sequence is CASSSLYFGPAFF. The DNA for the CDR3 is TGTGCCAGCAGTTCGCTTTACTTCGGTCCAGCTTTCTTT.

In its sample, this clonotype was seen a few times. The chain joins TRBV12-3 or TRBV12-4 to TRBJ1-5; TRBD1 is a possible D gene (5 bases). Trimming shortened V by 3 bases and J by 7 bases, and 10 bases separated the two germline ends. This CDR3 contains 13 residues. The CDR3 DNA is TGTGCCAGCAGTTTGGGAGGGACCCAGCCCCAGCATTTT. Protein: CASSLGGTQPQHF.

This clonotype was observed many times. This rearrangement joins TRBV12-3 or TRBV12-4 to TRBJ1-5; D not certain. This CDR3 comprises 13 residues. V gave up 2 bases and J gave up 4 bases, with 6 bases separating them. This CDR3 is CASSLTGNQPQHF. The CDR3 DNA sequence: TGTGCCAGCAGTTTAACTGGGAATCAGCCCCAGCATTTT.